One sample yielded the 32 T cell receptor beta chains listed below, sequenced in a study of cytotoxic CD8 clonotypes in ibrutinib-treated CLL. This table comes from immunoSEQ multiplex PCR, and its TCRdb copy is limited to in-frame clones, with some not included. The sample has 150,000 to 200,000 clones, roughly 90% seen once. The sequenced sample was PBMCs, obtained at disease progression, from a patient treated with ibrutinib. Receptor source: a human donor with chronic lymphocytic leukemia.

This chain joins TRBV19 and TRBJ2-3; the D is unclear. The germline gives CDR1 LNHDA, CDR2 SQIVND (reference sequence). V lost 6 bases, J lost 4 bases, and 14 bases lay in between. This CDR3 is 14 amino acids long. CDR3 DNA: TGTGCCAGTAGCACCACGGTACAGCCAGATACGCAGTATTTT. This encodes CASSTTVQPDTQYF.

J is TRBJ2-5 and V is TRBV10-2; D possibly corresponds to TRBD2 (6 bases). The CDR3 spans 14 residues. With 8 bases removed from V and 5 bases from J, the gap between germline ends came to 18 bases. Germline V lookup: CDR1 WSHSY, CDR2 SAAADI. The DNA of the CDR3 is TGCGCCAGCCTCAGGGAACTCCGGGGGGAGACCCAGTACTTC. Protein: CASLRELRGETQYF.

This chain uses TRBV7-8 with TRBJ1-2, with a weak D call TRBD1 (6 bases). The CDR3 is 13 residues long. Trimming pared 5 bases from V and 4 bases from J, leaving 11 bases between. Per germline, CDR1 SGHVS and CDR2 FQNEAQ. CDR3 loop: CASSLVGAYGYTF. In DNA, the CDR3 is TGTGCCAGCAGCCTAGTGGGGGCCTATGGCTACACCTTC.

This chain joins TRBV27 and TRBJ2-5, with 9 bases fitting TRBD1. Germline-derived CDR1 and CDR2 are MNHEY and SMNVEV (reference sequence). V lost 6 bases to trimming and J lost 7 bases; unmatched junction nucleotides: 15. The CDR3 is made up of 16 amino acids. In nucleotides, the CDR3 is TGTGCCAGCAGGACAGGGGGAGGAGGTTTCTTTGGGACCCAGTACTTC. This sequence encodes CASRTGGGGFFGTQYF.

The rearrangement links TRBV27 to TRBJ2-1, with D maybe TRBD2 (6 bases). V lost 5 bases and J 5 bases, leaving 10 bases between the germline ends. The CDR3 runs to 13 residues. The V gene's germline CDR1 is MNHEY and CDR2 SMNVEV (reference sequence). CDR3 in amino acids: CASSHERDNEQFF. The CDR3, as DNA: TGTGCCAGCAGTCACGAGCGGGACAATGAGCAGTTCTTC.

The gene calls are TRBV27 and TRBJ1-5; D might be TRBD1 (6 bases). The V end lost 1 base, the J end lost 0 bases, and 7 bases lay between the germline ends. There are 15 residues in the CDR3. The germline CDR1 and CDR2 sequences are MNHEY and SMNVEV (reference sequence). Written as DNA, the CDR3 is TGTGCCAGCAGTTTATGGGGGGCTAGCAATCAGCCCCAGCATTTT. Protein product: CASSLWGASNQPQHF.

J is TRBJ2-3 and V is TRBV9, with D possibly TRBD2 on 5 matching bases. In germline, CDR1 is SGDLS, CDR2 YYNGEE. V was pared by 0 bases and J by 0 bases, with 8 bases between. The CDR3 consists of 15 residues. Here the CDR3 reads CASSVGRGSTDTQYF. The CDR3 nucleotides are TGTGCCAGCAGCGTAGGACGGGGTAGCACAGATACGCAGTATTTT.

The chain links TRBV27 to TRBJ1-5; D gene uncertain. The CDR3 loop spans 15 amino acids. Germline CDR1 is MNHEY and CDR2 is SMNVEV (reference sequence). Trimming stripped 3 bases from V and 2 bases from J, with 11 bases between. DNA of the CDR3: TGTGCCAGCAGTTTTGATCAAAGGGGCAATCAGCCCCAGCATTTT. This codes for CASSFDQRGNQPQHF.

This sequence joins TRBV19 and TRBJ1-5; 9 bases align to TRBD1. Germline V lookup: CDR1 LNHDA, CDR2 SQIVND (reference sequence). With V trimmed by 10 bases and J by 3 bases, 16 bases remained unmatched. This CDR3 has 17 amino acids. The CDR3 sequence: CATDAPRQGGPNQPQHF. In DNA form, the CDR3 reads TGTGCCACGGACGCCCCCAGACAGGGGGGACCCAATCAGCCCCAGCATTTT. The full variable domain, rest sourced from reference TRBV19 and TRBJ1-5, is DGGITQSPKYLFRKEGQNVTLSCEQNLNHDAMYWYRQDPGQGLRLIYYSQIVNDFQKGDIAEGYSVSREKKESFPLTVTSAQKNPTAFYLCATDAPRQGGPNQPQHFGDGTRLSIL.

This clone occurred once. V usage is TRBV7-8 and J usage is TRBJ2-2; 13 nucleotides line up with TRBD2. Germline loops: CDR1 SGHVS, CDR2 FQNEAQ. The V and J ends lost 2 bases and 6 bases, in that order; junction bases with no gene match: 6. The CDR3 has 17 amino acids. In DNA, the CDR3 is TGTGCCAGCAGCTTAAGTAGGACTAGCGGGAGTCCCGGGGAGCTGTTTTTT. Protein: CASSLSRTSGSPGELFF.

This clone was seen only a few times. The gene calls are TRBV25-1 and TRBJ1-5; 9 bases align to TRBD1. Per germline, CDR1 MGHDK and CDR2 SYGVNS. The V and J ends lost 6 bases and 1 base, in that order; junction bases with no gene match: 1. The CDR3 length is 14 residues. CDR3 region: CASRGTGSNQPQHF. The CDR3 coding sequence is TGTGCCAGCAGGGGGACAGGGAGCAATCAGCCCCAGCATTTT.

The V and J genes are TRBV12-5 and TRBJ2-3; 9 nucleotides match TRBD2. This CDR3 region has 19 residues. The J segment lost 4 bases and the V segment lost 1 base, leaving 15 bases of the junction unmatched. Germline lookup yields CDR1 LGHNT and CDR2 FRNRAP. In nucleotides, the CDR3 is TGTGCTAGTGGTTTGGACCCCCCACGGCGGGAGGGCCGACCAGATACGCAGTATTTT. Translating gives CASGLDPPRREGRPDTQYF.

This clone was picked up a small number of times. V is TRBV4-2 and J is TRBJ2-1, with a weak D call TRBD1 (5 bases). Trimming pared 0 bases from V and 7 bases from J, leaving 10 bases between. This CDR3 spans 14 amino acids. Germline values: CDR1 LGHNA, CDR2 YNFKEQ. CDR3 sequence: CASSQEGRFNEQFF. The DNA of the CDR3 is TGTGCCAGCAGCCAAGAGGGGCGGTTTAATGAGCAGTTCTTC.

This chain uses TRBV30 with TRBJ2-3; TRBD2 aligns across 11 bases. This CDR3 contains 16 residues. V was clipped by 1 base and J by 2 bases; unmatched bases: 5. Looked up from germline, CDR1 is GTSNPN and CDR2 is SVGIG (reference sequence). The CDR3 loop is CAWSEGLAGYTDTQYF. CDR3 DNA sequence: TGTGCCTGGAGTGAAGGACTAGCGGGCTACACAGATACGCAGTATTTT.

This chain links TRBV5-6 with TRBJ1-1; 9 nucleotides agree with TRBD1. The V segment lost 3 bases and the J segment 1 base; nucleotides outside the gene matches: 7. Per germline, CDR1 SGHDT and CDR2 YYEEEE. The length of the CDR3 is 16 residues. CDR3 protein: CASSWGTGTGNTEAFF. The CDR3 coding sequence is TGTGCCAGCAGCTGGGGGACAGGGACGGGGAACACTGAAGCTTTCTTT.

This clone was counted a single time. The chain has TRBV4-1 and TRBJ2-1, with 10 bases aligning to TRBD2. The germline gives CDR1 MGHRA, CDR2 YSYEKL. The V and J ends lost 5 bases and 7 bases, in that order; junction bases with no gene match: 5. This CDR3 is built from 14 residues. CDR3 amino acids: CASSYRTSGNEQFF. The CDR3, as DNA: TGCGCCAGCAGCTATCGGACTAGCGGTAATGAGCAGTTCTTC.

This chain joins TRBV30 and TRBJ2-1, with D possibly TRBD1 on 7 matching bases. V lost 4 bases and J 0 bases, leaving 13 bases between the germline ends. The CDR3 spans 15 residues. Germline V gene lookup returns CDR1 GTSNPN and CDR2 SVGIG (reference sequence). The CDR3 loop reads CAWTRGQSSYNEQFF. CDR3 coding DNA: TGTGCCTGGACGCGGGGACAGAGCTCCTACAATGAGCAGTTCTTC.

The chain links TRBV7-9 to TRBJ2-1; 7 bases align to TRBD2. Germline CDR1 and CDR2: SEHNR and FQNEAQ (reference sequence). This CDR3 spans 15 amino acids. Trimming took 7 bases from V and 2 from J; bases not matched to a gene: 8. In DNA, the CDR3 is TGTGCCAGCAACGAGCGGGATATCGCCTACAATGAGCAGTTCTTC. It yields the protein CASNERDIAYNEQFF.

The chain links TRBV29-1 to TRBJ2-1, with unresolved D. Germline CDR1 and CDR2: SQVTM and ANQGSEA. Trimming removed 3 bases from V and 7 bases from J, with 10 bases in between. The CDR3 has 12 amino acids. The CDR3 protein is CSVEFPGNEQFF. The CDR3 DNA reads TGCAGCGTTGAGTTCCCTGGGAATGAGCAGTTCTTC.

The rearrangement uses TRBV23-1 and TRBJ2-2; D unresolved. Being an ORF, TRBV23-1 has a function that is uncertain. V was cut by 1 base and J by 8 bases, with 5 bases left in between. The CDR3 loop spans 12 amino acids. This chain's CDR3 is CASSQLGGELFF. Written as DNA, the CDR3 is TGCGCCAGCAGTCAATTAGGTGGGGAGCTGTTTTTT.

This clone came up once. The chain joins TRBV4-1 to TRBJ1-2; D might be TRBD1 (5 bases). The CDR3 has 14 residues. Germline V gene data show CDR1 as MGHRA and CDR2 as YSYEKL. Trimming cost V 2 bases and J 5 bases, with 12 bases left between them. CDR3 nucleotides: TGCGCCAGCAGCCAACCACAGGAGAAGTATGGCTACACCTTC. Protein sequence: CASSQPQEKYGYTF.

The genes are TRBV4-1 and TRBJ2-2; TRBD1 is a possible D gene (6 bases). V dropped 1 base and J dropped 1 base, with 7 bases sitting between them. Germline lookup yields CDR1 MGHRA and CDR2 YSYEKL. There are 15 residues in the CDR3. The chain's CDR3 is CASSQARGNTGELFF. In nucleotides, the CDR3 is TGCGCCAGCAGCCAAGCCAGGGGGAACACCGGGGAGCTGTTTTTT.

This chain links TRBV5-4 with TRBJ2-5; no clear D. V lost 1 base to trimming and J lost 5 bases, with 15 bases between them. Germline V gene sequence: CDR1 SGHNT, CDR2 YYREEE (reference sequence). The CDR3 covers 15 residues. The CDR3 nucleotides are TGTGCCAGCAGCTTGTGGGCCACATTTGGGGAGACCCAGTACTTC. Translation gives CASSLWATFGETQYF.

J is TRBJ2-1 and V is TRBV7-8, with 10 bases lining up with TRBD2. Germline V CDR1 and CDR2: SGHVS, FQNEAQ. The ends lost 2 bases at V and 5 bases at J; junction bases unmatched: 18. The CDR3 is 20 residues long. The CDR3 nucleotides are TGTGCCAGCAGCTTAATTTTCGGGCTAGCGGGAGCTGTCGGAAACAATGAGCAGTTCTTC. Protein sequence: CASSLIFGLAGAVGNNEQFF.

The chain's CDR3 is CASSDDRQGKKFF. The CDR3 DNA follows: TGTGCCAGCAGCGACGATCGACAGGGAAAGAAGTTCTTC. The rearrangement uses TRBV2 and TRBJ2-1; 7 bases are a match to TRBD1. This CDR3 contains 13 residues. Trimming cost V 6 bases and J 14 bases; bases outside gene matches: 13. Germline V gives CDR1 SNHLY, CDR2 FYNNEI.

This chain connects TRBV11-2 to TRBJ2-3; no clear D. Germline assignment: CDR1 SGHAT and CDR2 FQNNGV. V was shortened by 3 bases and J by 3 bases, with 7 bases between the two germline ends. The CDR3 length is 13 residues. The CDR3 sequence is CASSFGRTDTQYF. The DNA for the CDR3 is TGTGCCAGCAGCTTCGGGCGGACAGATACGCAGTATTTT.

CDR3 nucleotides: TGCAGCGTTGAAGGAGCGCGAAGCTCCTACAATGAGCAGTTCTTC. Translating it yields CSVEGARSSYNEQFF. V is TRBV29-1 and J is TRBJ2-1; no clear D. This CDR3 is 15 amino acids long. The V and J ends lost 1 base and 0 bases respectively, with 10 bases between them. CDR1 SQVTM and CDR2 ANQGSEA come from the germline V gene.

The chain combines TRBV7-6 with TRBJ2-7; D is perhaps TRBD1 or TRBD2 (6 bases each). The germline V gene encodes CDR1 SGHVS and CDR2 FNYEAQ. This CDR3 region has 15 residues. The ends were cut back, 3 bases at V and 4 bases at J, with 16 bases in the middle. CDR3 sequence: CASSFKGGEGYEQYF. The CDR3 bases are TGTGCCAGCAGCTTTAAGGGGGGTGAAGGTTACGAGCAGTACTTC.

The rearrangement joins TRBV10-1 to TRBJ1-2; 9 positions match TRBD1. The germline V gene encodes CDR1 WNHNN and CDR2 SYGVQD (reference sequence). The CDR3 is 15 residues long. The V segment lost 3 bases and the J segment 2 bases; nucleotides outside the gene matches: 4. The CDR3 region has the DNA TGCGCCAGCAGTGATGGAGACAGGGGGAACTATGGCTACACCTTC. It codes for CASSDGDRGNYGYTF.

The J gene is TRBJ2-1, the V gene TRBV27; 12 positions match TRBD2. The ends lost 3 bases at V and 7 bases at J; junction bases unmatched: 1. Germline CDR1 is MNHEY and CDR2 is SMNVEV (reference sequence). CDR3 length equals 14 residues. The CDR3 region is CASSFGTSGNEQFF. The CDR3 nucleotides read TGTGCCAGCAGTTTCGGGACTAGCGGGAATGAGCAGTTCTTC.

The chain is built from TRBV10-2 and TRBJ2-5; 14 nucleotides match TRBD2. Germline V gene data show CDR1 as WSHSY and CDR2 as SAAADI. The CDR3 runs 16 residues. J lost 3 bases, V lost 4 bases, and 4 bases had no gene match. As DNA, the CDR3 is TGCGCCAGCAGTGGGGGACTAGCGGGAGAGAAAGAGACCCAGTACTTC. Its protein is CASSGGLAGEKETQYF.

The chain links TRBV6-1 to TRBJ2-1, with a tentative D call TRBD2 (6 bases). CDR3 length: 16 amino acids. The ends were cut back, 1 base at V and 2 bases at J, with 12 bases in the middle. Per the germline V gene, CDR1 is MNHNS and CDR2 is SASEGT. The CDR3 DNA sequence: TGTGCCAGCAGTGAAGTAGGCGGGGTGGCCTACAATGAGCAGTTCTTC. It is translated as CASSEVGGVAYNEQFF.